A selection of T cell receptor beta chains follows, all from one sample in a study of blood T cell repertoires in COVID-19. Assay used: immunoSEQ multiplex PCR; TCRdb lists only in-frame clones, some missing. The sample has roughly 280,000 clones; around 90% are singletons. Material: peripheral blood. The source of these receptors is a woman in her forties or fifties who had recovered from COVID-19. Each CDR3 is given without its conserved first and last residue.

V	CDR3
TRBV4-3	ASSQDGTSGNSNEQF
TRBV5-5	ASSLIRGNTEAF
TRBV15	ATSRGQGDGYT
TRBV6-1	ASSEWEAQNYGYT
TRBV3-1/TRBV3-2	ASSLSVYGGELF
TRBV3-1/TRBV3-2	ASSQRFARGRAEEQY
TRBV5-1	ASSLIARTHEQY
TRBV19	ASSPTGSRGEQY
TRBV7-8	ASSLSYRDGGYT
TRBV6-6	ASSQKGGATEAF
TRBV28	ASSPDGGRGGYT
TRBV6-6	ASSSLAGGHYNEQF
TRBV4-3	ASSQLGITEAF
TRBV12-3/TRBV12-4	ASSRDRGYT
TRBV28	ASRGRNQPQH
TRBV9	ASSVQQGETNEKLF
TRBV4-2	ASSQVRPSGGASTYNEQF
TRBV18	ASSPGGEQY
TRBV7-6	ASSLGQAFFSYEQY
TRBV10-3	AISDGTSYNEQF
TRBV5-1	ASSLTGPFSGNTIY
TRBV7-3	ASSGTGGVTEAF
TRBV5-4	ASSVTSGRAGLRTQY
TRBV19	ASSIMGADTQY
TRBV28	ASSLRGSGAPNTEAF
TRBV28	ASSLFGGESNQPQH
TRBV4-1	ASSPGWGVSQPQH
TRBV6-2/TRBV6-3	ASSWENRGIDEQY
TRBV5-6	ASSEWGSPLH
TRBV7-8	ASSLDPIRGYEQY
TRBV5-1	ASSSQGAIWETQY
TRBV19	ASSIRGVGNQPQH
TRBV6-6	ASSWSSGANVLT
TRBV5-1	ASSLQGRNTEAF
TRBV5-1	ASSLGPAGNQETQY
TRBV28	ASRSTGGIGELF
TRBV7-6	ASSSPSGQGNTEAF
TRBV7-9	ASSLGQATNYGYT
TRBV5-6	ASSLLALSSTDTQY
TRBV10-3	AITEGQGYTEAF